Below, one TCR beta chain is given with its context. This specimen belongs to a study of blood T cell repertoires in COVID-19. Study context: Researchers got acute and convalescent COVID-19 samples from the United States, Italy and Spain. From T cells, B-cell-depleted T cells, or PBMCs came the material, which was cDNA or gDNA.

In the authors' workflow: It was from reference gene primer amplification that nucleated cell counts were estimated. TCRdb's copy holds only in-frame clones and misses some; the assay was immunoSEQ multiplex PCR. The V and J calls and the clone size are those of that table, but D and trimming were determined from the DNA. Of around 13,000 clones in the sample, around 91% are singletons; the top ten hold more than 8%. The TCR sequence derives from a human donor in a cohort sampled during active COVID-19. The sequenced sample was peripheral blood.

CDR3 region: CSVARQGSEQFF. Here the CDR3 DNA reads TGCAGCGTTGCGAGACAGGGTTCTGAGCAGTTCTTC. The chain links TRBV29-1 to TRBJ2-1; the match to TRBD1 covers 7 bases. CDR3 size: 12 residues. Germline V gene sequence: CDR1 SQVTM, CDR2 ANQGSEA. V dropped 4 bases and J dropped 9; count of bases not matched to a gene: 6.